This T cell receptor beta chain was profiled in a study of cytomegalovirus exposure and HLA in healthy donors. Concerning this clone: What it binds is unknown.

General study points: Rarity characterized most TCR sequences, yet some public TCRs appeared in many donors. TRBV6-2, TRBV6-3 and some other V segments were unresolvable in 87-base-pair reads.

This CDR3 spans 14 amino acids. The V and J ends lost 8 bases and 2 bases, in that order; junction bases with no gene match: 6. Germline CDR1 LNHDA, CDR2 SQIVND (reference sequence). Healthy donors of bone marrow made up the group. The PCR used 60 Vbeta and 13 Jbeta primers. TCRdb's table, derived via immunoSEQ multiplex PCR, lists solely in-frame clones and lacks some. The sample has about 110,000 clones; roughly three quarters are singletons. The source of this sequence is a man between 18 and 29 years old in good health and CMV-seronegative. The chain links TRBV19 to TRBJ2-3; 8 nucleotides line up with TRBD1. The specimen sequenced was PBMCs. The CDR3 spells CASHDRGNTDTQYF. The DNA for the CDR3 is TGTGCCAGTCACGACAGGGGTAACACAGATACGCAGTATTTT.